This T cell receptor (beta chain) was documented in a study of control samples from healthy donors and cancer patients. CDR3 length equals 12 residues. The V gene lost 0 bases and the J gene lost 9 bases, with 8 bases spanning the gap. The germline V gene encodes CDR1 SNHLY and CDR2 FYNNEI. Clones were read by immunoSEQ multiplex PCR, and TCRdb kept only the in-frame ones, dropping some. The sample has 120,000 or so clones, more than 85% seen once. Sequences were obtained from PBMCs. J is TRBJ1-2 and V is TRBV2; D is ambiguous. The TCR comes from a man aged 50 to 60 with head and neck cancer. CDR3 DNA: TGTGCCAGCAGTGAAGCATTAACGAGCTACACCTTC. Translation: CASSEALTSYTF.